Presented here are 12 T cell receptor beta chains from one specimen sequenced in a study of T cells in Graves' hyperthyroidism and ophthalmopathy. Amplified TCR beta CDR3 regions came from RNA transcripts. The primer set for the first-round RT-PCR of the TCR CDR3 was HTBI. TCRdb analysed the multiplex PCR reads with MiXCR anew, one entry per CDR3 protein. The sample lists a few hundred thousand distinct CDR3 sequences; approximately 16% were seen once. Sequenced material: blood. The receptors were gathered from a woman aged 55-70 years with Graves' ophthalmopathy.

This clonotype was detected many times. This sequence joins TRBV30 and TRBJ1-1; the D gene is possibly TRBD1 (6 bases). The CDR3 has 15 amino acids. Germline CDR1 reads GTSNPN; CDR2 reads SVGIG (reference sequence). Trimming took 0 bases from V and 0 from J, leaving 11 bases between them. Here the CDR3 DNA reads TGTGCCTGGAGTGTAATGACAGGAATGAACACTGAAGCTTTCTTT. Protein: CAWSVMTGMNTEAFF.

This chain connects TRBV4-1 to TRBJ2-5, with D perhaps being TRBD1 or TRBD2 (5 bases each). The V end lost 4 bases, the J end lost 0 bases, and 15 bases lay between the germline ends. CDR3 length: 16 residues. Per germline, CDR1 MGHRA and CDR2 YSYEKL. CDR3 loop: CASSPGRWGYQETQYF. The CDR3 DNA reads as TGCGCCAGCAGCCCCGGTCGGTGGGGGTACCAAGAGACCCAGTACTTC.

Only a few counts were recorded for this clonotype. V usage is TRBV5-1 and J usage is TRBJ2-1; D perhaps matches TRBD1 (6 bases). There are 18 residues in the CDR3. Germline V gives CDR1 SGHRS, CDR2 YFSETQ. The V end lost 1 base, the J end lost 7 bases, and 24 bases lay between the germline ends. CDR3 DNA sequence: TGCGCCAGCAGCTTGAGCGTCGGGGTTTCTACCGGGACAAATGAGCAGTTCTTC. It encodes CASSLSVGVSTGTNEQFF.

This clonotype has a count of ten or more. CDR3: CASSLNGGPSYEQYF. As DNA, the CDR3 is TGTGCCAGCAGCTTGAACGGGGGCCCCTCCTACGAGCAGTACTTC. The chain is built from TRBV27 and TRBJ2-7; perhaps D is TRBD1 or TRBD2 (6 bases each). V was trimmed by 6 bases and J by 0 bases, leaving 15 bases between them. This CDR3 is 15 amino acids long. Germline V CDR1 and CDR2: MNHEY, SMNVEV (reference sequence).

CDR3 bases: TGTGCCAGCAGTTTAGAACGGGGTAATACGCAGTATTTT. It specifies CASSLERGNTQYF. This chain uses TRBV28 with TRBJ2-3, with D maybe TRBD2 (5 bases). CDR3 size: 13 residues. V gave up 2 bases and J gave up 7 bases, with 10 bases separating them. Germline loops: CDR1 MDHEN, CDR2 SYDVKM.

The chain employs TRBV4-1 and TRBJ1-1; D remains ambiguous. Germline CDR1 is MGHRA and CDR2 is YSYEKL. V lost 3 bases and J lost 0, with 8 bases in between. The CDR3 has 14 amino acids. CDR3 region: CASSQIGLNTEAFF. CDR3 nucleotides: TGCGCCAGCAGCCAGATAGGGTTGAACACTGAAGCTTTCTTT.

This clonotype was seen at least ten times. This chain links TRBV2 with TRBJ2-7; 7 bases fit TRBD1. Germline lookup yields CDR1 SNHLY and CDR2 FYNNEI. V was clipped by 4 bases and J by 7 bases; unmatched bases: 7. There are 13 residues in the CDR3. The CDR3 bases are TGTGCCAGCAGTGGAGGGACAGAGGGGGAGCAGTACTTC. This codes for CASSGGTEGEQYF. The full variable domain, its missing parts supplied by reference TRBV2 and TRBJ2-7, is EPEVTQTPSHQVTQMGQEVILRCVPISNHLYFYWYRQILGQKVEFLVSFYNNEISEKSEIFDDQFSVERPDGSNFTLKIRSTKLEDSAMYFCASSGGTEGEQYFGPGTRLTVT.

The sample holds many counts of this clonotype. The chain joins TRBV3-1 to TRBJ2-3, with 10 bases fitting TRBD1. Trimming cost V 6 bases and J 3 bases; bases outside gene matches: 6. The germline gives CDR1 LGHDT, CDR2 YNNKEL (reference sequence). There are 15 residues in the CDR3. CDR3: CASSPWDRGTDTQYF. The CDR3 nucleotides read TGTGCCAGCAGTCCATGGGACAGGGGAACAGATACGCAGTATTTT.

This CDR3 reads CASSEPGYTEAFF. The CDR3 nucleotides read TGTGCCAGCAGTGAACCCGGTTACACTGAAGCTTTCTTT. The gene calls are TRBV25-1 and TRBJ1-1; D call uncertain. Trimming shortened V by 2 bases and J by 3 bases, and 7 bases separated the two germline ends. The germline gives CDR1 MGHDK, CDR2 SYGVNS. The CDR3 totals 13 residues.

This clonotype appeared a single time. DNA for the CDR3: TGCGCCAGCAGCCAAGATACGGGCGGTGAGCAGTTCTTC. It specifies CASSQDTGGEQFF. V usage is TRBV4-1 and J usage is TRBJ2-1; D is unresolved. V was trimmed by 0 bases and J by 9 bases, leaving 9 bases between them. The germline CDR1 and CDR2 sequences are MGHRA and YSYEKL. The CDR3 loop spans 13 amino acids.

This clonotype appeared many times. The rearrangement uses TRBV5-1 and TRBJ2-1; D tentatively fits TRBD1 or TRBD2 (5 bases each). Germline CDR1 reads SGHRS; CDR2 reads YFSETQ. Trimming left V 0 bases short and J 0 bases short, with 7 bases between. CDR3 length: 15 amino acids. In nucleotides, the CDR3 is TGCGCCAGCAGCTTGGATGGGGGCTCCTACAATGAGCAGTTCTTC. This sequence encodes CASSLDGGSYNEQFF.

The chain joins TRBV2 to TRBJ2-2; the D gene is possibly TRBD2 (5 bases). V lost 7 bases to trimming and J lost 9 bases, with 15 bases between them. The V gene's germline CDR1 is SNHLY and CDR2 FYNNEI. The CDR3 contains 13 residues. The CDR3 DNA reads TGTGCCAGCACAGAGGCGCGGGCCCGGGAGCTGTTTTTT. It translates to CASTEARARELFF.